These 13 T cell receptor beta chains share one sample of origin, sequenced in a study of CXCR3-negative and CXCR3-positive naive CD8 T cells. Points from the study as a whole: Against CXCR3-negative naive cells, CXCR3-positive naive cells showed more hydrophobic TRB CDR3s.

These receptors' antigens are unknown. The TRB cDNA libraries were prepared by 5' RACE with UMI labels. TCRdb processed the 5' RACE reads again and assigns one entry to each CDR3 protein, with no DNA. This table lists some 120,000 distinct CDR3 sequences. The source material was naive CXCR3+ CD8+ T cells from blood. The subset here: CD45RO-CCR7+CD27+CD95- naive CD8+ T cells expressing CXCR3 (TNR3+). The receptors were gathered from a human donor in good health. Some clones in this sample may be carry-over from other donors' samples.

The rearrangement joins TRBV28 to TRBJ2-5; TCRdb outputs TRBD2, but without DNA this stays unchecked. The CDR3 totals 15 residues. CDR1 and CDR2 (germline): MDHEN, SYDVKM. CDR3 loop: CASSSPPLVLETQYF.

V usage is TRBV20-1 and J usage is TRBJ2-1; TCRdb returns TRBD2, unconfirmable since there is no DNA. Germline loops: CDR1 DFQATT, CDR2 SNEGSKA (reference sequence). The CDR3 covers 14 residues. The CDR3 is CSARPGLDFNEQFF.

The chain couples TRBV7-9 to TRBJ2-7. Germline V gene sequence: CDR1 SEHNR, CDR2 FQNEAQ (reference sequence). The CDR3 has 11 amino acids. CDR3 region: CATVVAHEQYF.

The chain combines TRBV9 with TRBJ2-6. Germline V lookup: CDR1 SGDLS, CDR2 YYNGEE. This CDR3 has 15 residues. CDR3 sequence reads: CASSVWGTGANVLTF.

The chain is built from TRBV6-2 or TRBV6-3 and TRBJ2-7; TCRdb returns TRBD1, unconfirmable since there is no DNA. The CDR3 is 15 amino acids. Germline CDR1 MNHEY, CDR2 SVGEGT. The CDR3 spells CASSSRDTTSYEQYF.

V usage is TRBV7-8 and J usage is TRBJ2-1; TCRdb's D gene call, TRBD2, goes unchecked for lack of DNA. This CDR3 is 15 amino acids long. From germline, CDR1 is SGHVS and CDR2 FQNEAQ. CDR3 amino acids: CASSLGGLGIEEQFF.

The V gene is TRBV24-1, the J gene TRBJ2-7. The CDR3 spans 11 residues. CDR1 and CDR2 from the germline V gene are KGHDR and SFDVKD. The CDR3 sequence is CATSDLNEQYF.

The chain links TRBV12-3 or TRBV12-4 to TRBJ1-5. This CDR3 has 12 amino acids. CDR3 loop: CASSPRHQPQHF.

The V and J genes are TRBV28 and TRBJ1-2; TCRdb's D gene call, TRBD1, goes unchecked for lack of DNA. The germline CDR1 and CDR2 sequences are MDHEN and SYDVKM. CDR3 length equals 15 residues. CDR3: CASSYTGADNYGYTF.

The CDR3 here is CASSTHGGPDSPLHF. The chain carries TRBV6-5 and TRBJ1-6; TCRdb's D call, TRBD1, is unchecked because there is no DNA. This CDR3 contains 15 residues. CDR1 is MNHEY, CDR2 SVGAGI, per germline.

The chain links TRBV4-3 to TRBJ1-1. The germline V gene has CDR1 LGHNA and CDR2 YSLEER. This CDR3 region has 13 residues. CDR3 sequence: CASSHDREAEAFF.

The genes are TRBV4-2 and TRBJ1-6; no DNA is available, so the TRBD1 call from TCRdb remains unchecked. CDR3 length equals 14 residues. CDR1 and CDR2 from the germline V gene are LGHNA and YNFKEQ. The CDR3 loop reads CASSPGQRPSPLHF.

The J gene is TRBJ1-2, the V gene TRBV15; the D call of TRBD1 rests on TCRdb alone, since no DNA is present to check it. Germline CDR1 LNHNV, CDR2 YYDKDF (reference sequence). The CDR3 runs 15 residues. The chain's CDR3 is CATSRDQTGWSGYTF.